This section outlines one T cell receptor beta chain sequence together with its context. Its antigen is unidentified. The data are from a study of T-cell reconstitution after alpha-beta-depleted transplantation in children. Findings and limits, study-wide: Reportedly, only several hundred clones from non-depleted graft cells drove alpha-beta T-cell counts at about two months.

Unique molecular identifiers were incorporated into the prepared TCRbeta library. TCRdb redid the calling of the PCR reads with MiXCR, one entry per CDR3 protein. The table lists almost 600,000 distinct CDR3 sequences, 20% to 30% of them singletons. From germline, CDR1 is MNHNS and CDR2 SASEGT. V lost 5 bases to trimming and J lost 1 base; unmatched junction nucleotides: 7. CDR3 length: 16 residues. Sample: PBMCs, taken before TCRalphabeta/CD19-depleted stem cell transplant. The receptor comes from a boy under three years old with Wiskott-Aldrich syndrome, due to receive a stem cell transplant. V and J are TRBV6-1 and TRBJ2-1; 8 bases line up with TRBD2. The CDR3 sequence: CASSQSGSGSYNEQFF. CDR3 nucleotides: TGTGCCAGCAGTCAAAGCGGGAGTGGGTCCTACAATGAGCAGTTCTTC.